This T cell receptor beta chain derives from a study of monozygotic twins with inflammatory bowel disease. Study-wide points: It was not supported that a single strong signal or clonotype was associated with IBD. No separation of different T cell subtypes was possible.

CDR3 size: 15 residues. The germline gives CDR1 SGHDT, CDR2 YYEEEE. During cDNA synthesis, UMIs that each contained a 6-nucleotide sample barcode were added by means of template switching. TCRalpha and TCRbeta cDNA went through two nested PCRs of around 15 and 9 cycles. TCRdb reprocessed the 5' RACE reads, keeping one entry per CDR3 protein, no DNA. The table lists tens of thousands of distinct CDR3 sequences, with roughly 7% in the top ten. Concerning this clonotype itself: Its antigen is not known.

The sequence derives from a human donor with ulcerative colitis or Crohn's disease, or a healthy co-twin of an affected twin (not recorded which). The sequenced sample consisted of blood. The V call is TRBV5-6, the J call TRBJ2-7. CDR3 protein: CASSLGPTVPYEQYF.